The next 13 T cell receptor beta chains were all read from a single sample in a study of graft-versus-host responses after intestinal transplantation. Generated by immunoSEQ multiplex PCR, the TCRdb table keeps only in-frame clones and is missing some. The sample holds about 39,000 clones, roughly 92% seen once. These receptors have no identified antigens. Material: unstimulated CD8+ T cells sorted from spleen or lymph node cells, obtained before transplant. Receptors originate from a human donor who was the organ donor for an intestinal transplant.

This rearrangement joins TRBV19 to TRBJ1-1; tentatively, D is TRBD1 (5 bases). The CDR3 extends over 15 amino acids. Trimming removed 5 bases from V and 1 base from J, with 14 bases in between. Germline values: CDR1 LNHDA, CDR2 SQIVND (reference sequence). CDR3 sequence: CASSLGRGANTEAFF. As DNA, the CDR3 is TGTGCCAGTAGTCTTGGGAGAGGGGCGAACACTGAAGCTTTCTTT.

The J gene is TRBJ2-5, the V gene TRBV4-1; the D is unclear. Trimming took 6 bases from V and 0 from J, leaving 14 bases between them. Germline CDR1 MGHRA, CDR2 YSYEKL. There are 15 residues in the CDR3. CDR3 nucleotide sequence: TGCGCCAGCAGTTTCGGGCTACATTACCAAGAGACCCAGTACTTC. It codes for CASSFGLHYQETQYF.

The chain couples TRBV2 to TRBJ1-2, with 8 bases that match TRBD1. The CDR3 length is 15 residues. Losses at the gene ends were 8 bases for V and 4 bases for J; bases not matched to a gene: 12. Per germline, CDR1 SNHLY and CDR2 FYNNEI. In DNA, the CDR3 is TGTGCCAGCCCGACCCCGGGACAGGTGGGCTATGGCTACACCTTC. This translates into CASPTPGQVGYGYTF.

The V and J genes are TRBV11-1 and TRBJ2-1; a weak D match, TRBD1 (6 bases). V was clipped by 1 base and J by 9 bases, with 13 bases between them. The length of the CDR3 is 14 residues. Germline V gene lookup returns CDR1 SGHAT and CDR2 FQDESV (reference sequence). CDR3: CASSLGGLGGEQFF. The CDR3 DNA reads as TGTGCCAGCAGCTTAGGTGGGTTAGGGGGTGAGCAGTTCTTC.

Remarks on this clone: Other DNA sequences in the sample encode the same CDR3. CDR3: CASSPGYEQYF. The CDR3 DNA is TGCGCCAGCAGCCCCGGTTACGAGCAGTACTTC. The chain uses TRBV5-1 and TRBJ2-7; D uncertain. The CDR3 covers 11 residues. The V end was cut by 4 bases, the J end by 4 bases, with 6 bases between. Per germline, CDR1 SGHRS and CDR2 YFSETQ. Drawing the rest from reference TRBV5-1 and TRBJ2-7, the complete variable domain is KAGVTQTPRYLIKTRGQQVTLSCSPISGHRSVSWYQQTPGQGLQFLFEYFSETQRNKGNFPGRFSGRQFSNSRSEMNVSTLELGDSALYLCASSPGYEQYFGPGTRLTVT.

This clone occurred a few times. The gene calls are TRBV19 and TRBJ2-7; 7 bases line up with TRBD1. From germline, CDR1 is LNHDA and CDR2 SQIVND (reference sequence). The V gene end was trimmed by 5 bases and the J gene end by 5 bases; junction bases not matched to a gene: 6. This CDR3 has 13 residues. The CDR3 sequence is CASSLQGQDEQYF. CDR3 bases: TGTGCCAGTAGTTTACAGGGGCAGGACGAGCAGTACTTC.

This clone was seen only a few times. V usage is TRBV4-1 and J usage is TRBJ2-3; 11 bases align to TRBD2. The CDR3 is made up of 17 amino acids. From germline, CDR1 is MGHRA and CDR2 YSYEKL. Trimming cost V 0 bases and J 1 base; bases outside gene matches: 3. DNA of the CDR3: TGCGCCAGCAGCCAAGAGGAACTAGCGGGAGGCACAGATACGCAGTATTTT. Its protein product is CASSQEELAGGTDTQYF.

The chain employs TRBV27 and TRBJ1-1, with D tentatively TRBD1 (6 bases). Germline V gene lookup returns CDR1 MNHEY and CDR2 SMNVEV (reference sequence). Trimming took 9 bases from V and 1 from J, leaving 12 bases between them. The CDR3 length is 13 residues. CDR3 residues: CASEGGSNTEAFF. The CDR3, as DNA: TGTGCCAGTGAGGGGGGTTCGAACACTGAAGCTTTCTTT.

The V and J genes are TRBV4-3 and TRBJ2-1, with 8 bases aligning to TRBD1. With V trimmed by 0 bases and J by 2 bases, 3 bases remained unmatched. The length of the CDR3 is 16 residues. Germline lookup yields CDR1 LGHNA and CDR2 YSLEER. DNA of the CDR3: TGCGCCAGCAGCCAAGATTGGACAGGGACCTACAATGAGCAGTTCTTC. It yields the protein CASSQDWTGTYNEQFF.

The chain links TRBV5-4 to TRBJ1-4, with a tentative D call TRBD1 (5 bases). Germline V lookup: CDR1 SGHNT, CDR2 YYREEE (reference sequence). The V end was cut by 3 bases, the J end by 5 bases, with 11 bases between. This CDR3 has 14 residues. CDR3 in amino acids: CASSYDSENEKLFF. The CDR3 bases are TGTGCCAGCAGCTACGACAGTGAGAATGAAAAACTGTTTTTT.

The sample holds one count of this clone. The rearrangement links TRBV5-4 to TRBJ2-5, with 7 bases identical to TRBD1. CDR1 is SGHNT and CDR2 is YYREEE in the germline V gene (reference sequence). J gave up 3 bases and V 7 bases, and 6 bases lay outside the gene matches. CDR3 size: 13 residues. Written as DNA, the CDR3 is TGTGCCAGCGGACCCGGGACAGAAGAGACCCAGTACTTC. Protein: CASGPGTEETQYF.

CDR3: CASSLALGQGVYEQYF. The CDR3 nucleotides read TGCGCCAGCAGCTTGGCCTTGGGACAGGGTGTCTACGAGCAGTACTTC. The rearrangement links TRBV5-1 to TRBJ2-7, with TRBD1 identical over 9 bases. The CDR3 consists of 16 residues. From germline, CDR1 is SGHRS and CDR2 YFSETQ. V shed 0 bases, J shed 3 bases, and the junction held 7 bases outside the gene matches. Full variable domain (outside the CDR3, taken from reference TRBV5-1 and TRBJ2-7): KAGVTQTPRYLIKTRGQQVTLSCSPISGHRSVSWYQQTPGQGLQFLFEYFSETQRNKGNFPGRFSGRQFSNSRSEMNVSTLELGDSALYLCASSLALGQGVYEQYFGPGTRLTVT.

The V and J genes are TRBV28 and TRBJ2-1; D unresolved. With 1 base removed from V and 1 base from J, the gap between germline ends came to 8 bases. Per germline, CDR1 MDHEN and CDR2 SYDVKM. This CDR3 spans 15 amino acids. The CDR3 loop is CASSLFSASYNEQFF. The CDR3 nucleotides are TGTGCCAGCAGTTTATTCTCCGCATCCTACAATGAGCAGTTCTTC.